A single sample gave rise to the 14 T cell receptor beta chains below, sequenced in a study of T cells in Graves' hyperthyroidism and ophthalmopathy. RNA transcripts served as the template for amplifying TCR beta CDR3 regions. The TCR CDR3 was amplified in a first-round RT-PCR using the HTBI primer set. TCRdb recomputed calls from the multiplex PCR reads with MiXCR, one row per CDR3 protein. The table has fewer than 750,000 distinct CDR3 sequences, 40% to 55% seen once; the top ten hold about 8.3%. The sample taken for sequencing was peripheral blood or thyroid tissue (not recorded which). The source of these receptors is a woman aged 18-29 years with Graves' hyperthyroidism.

This clonotype was recorded at least ten times. This chain joins TRBV13 and TRBJ1-2; D perhaps matches TRBD1 (6 bases). Between the trimmed V and J ends, which lost 4 bases and 0 bases, there was a span of 12 bases. The germline V gene has CDR1 PRHDT and CDR2 FYEKMQ (reference sequence). The CDR3 covers 15 residues. CDR3 bases: TGTGCCAGCAGCTCCAACGGGGGGCCTAACTATGGCTACACCTTC. Its protein is CASSSNGGPNYGYTF.

The rearrangement joins TRBV10-3 to TRBJ1-2; 7 bases match TRBD1. CDR3 length equals 10 residues. The junction had 2 bases not matched to a gene; V was cut back by 8 bases and J by 8 bases. Germline CDR1 reads ENHRY; CDR2 reads SYGVKD. As DNA, the CDR3 is TGTGCCATCTCGACAGGGGGCTACACCTTC. Its translation is CAISTGGYTF.

V gene TRBV7-3 combines with J gene TRBJ1-5, with 8 bases identical to TRBD1. CDR3 length equals 15 residues. J gave up 7 bases and V 5 bases, and 10 bases lay outside the gene matches. Germline V gene sequence: CDR1 SGHTA, CDR2 FQGTGA. CDR3 protein: CASSQRQGSEQPQHF. CDR3 nucleotides: TGTGCCAGCAGCCAAAGACAGGGGAGCGAGCAGCCCCAGCATTTT. The variable domain in full, with the rest retrieved from reference TRBV7-3 and TRBJ1-5, is GAGVSQTPSNKVTEKGKYVELRCDPISGHTALYWYRQSLGQGPEFLIYFQGTGAADDSGLPNDRFFAVRPEGSVSTLKIQRTERGDSAVYLCASSQRQGSEQPQHFGDGTRLSIL.

This clonotype has a count of ten or more. This chain connects TRBV2 to TRBJ2-5, with D unclear. V was cut by 3 bases and J by 7 bases, with 12 bases left in between. Germline V gives CDR1 SNHLY, CDR2 FYNNEI. This CDR3 has 13 amino acids. The CDR3 DNA reads as TGTGCCAGCAGTGAGATCCAGCTTGGGACCCAGTACTTC. Translating gives CASSEIQLGTQYF.

This clonotype was seen repeatedly, ten times or more. The chain combines TRBV9 with TRBJ1-6, with TRBD1 matching over 8 bases. Germline loops: CDR1 SGDLS, CDR2 YYNGEE. The CDR3 has 15 amino acids. The ends lost 4 bases at V and 7 bases at J; junction bases unmatched: 7. The DNA for the CDR3 is TGTGCCAGCAGCCCCGCCGGGACAGGAAATTCACCCCTCCACTTT. Amino acid sequence: CASSPAGTGNSPLHF.

This clonotype occurred many times. The chain couples TRBV9 to TRBJ2-7; D remains unclear. V was cut by 4 bases and J by 5 bases, with 16 bases left in between. Looked up from germline, CDR1 is SGDLS and CDR2 is YYNGEE. This CDR3 is 14 amino acids long. The CDR3, as DNA: TGTGCCAGCAGCTCTCGGGCAAAGGCCAACGAGCAGTACTTC. Residues: CASSSRAKANEQYF.

This chain uses TRBV29-1 with TRBJ2-5, with 8 bases that match TRBD1. J lost 4 bases, V lost 4 bases, and 11 bases had no gene match. This CDR3 spans 15 amino acids. Germline CDR1 and CDR2: SQVTM and ANQGSEA. The CDR3 coding sequence is TGCAGCGTTGCTTCAGGGGGCGCAGGTTCAGAGACCCAGTACTTC. Amino acid sequence: CSVASGGAGSETQYF.

On this clonotype itself: A much larger clone sits a single nucleotide away, making a read error possible. The J gene is TRBJ1-1, the V gene TRBV6-5, with D possibly matching TRBD1 (6 bases). This CDR3 region has 14 residues. CDR1 MNHEY and CDR2 SVGAGI come from the germline V gene. CDR3 protein: CAISSTGLNTEAFF. The CDR3 nucleotides read TGTGCCATCAGTTCCACAGGGTTGAACACTGAAGCTTTCTTT.

On this clonotype itself: This could be a read error, since a much larger clone is one nucleotide away. V and J are TRBV9 and TRBJ1-2; 8 positions match TRBD1. Germline V gene data show CDR1 as SGDLS and CDR2 as YYNGEE. CDR3 size: 13 residues. The CDR3 DNA is TGTGCCAACAGCCCCAGGGGGCTGGCTGGCTACACCTTC. It specifies CANSPRGLAGYTF. Filled out from reference TRBV9 and TRBJ1-2, the complete variable domain reads DSGVTQTPKHLITATGQRVTLRCSPRSGDLSVYWYQQSLDQGLQFLIQYYNGEERAKGNILERFSAQQFPDLHSELNLSSLELGDSALYFCANSPRGLAGYTFGSGTRLTVV.

The sample holds many counts of this clonotype. The rearrangement joins TRBV5-4 to TRBJ1-1; D is unclear. This CDR3 is built from 16 residues. Germline CDR1 is SGHNT and CDR2 is YYREEE (reference sequence). V was clipped by 4 bases and J by 3 bases, with 19 bases between them. CDR3 residues: CASSPGLSEVHTEAFF. The CDR3 DNA sequence: TGTGCCAGCAGCCCGGGCCTCTCAGAGGTCCACACTGAAGCTTTCTTT.

The chain joins TRBV20-1 to TRBJ1-5, with a possible D match to TRBD1 (6 bases). Trimming stripped 5 bases from V and 4 bases from J, with 18 bases between. This CDR3 spans 15 amino acids. The germline gives CDR1 DFQATT, CDR2 SNEGSKA (reference sequence). In DNA form, the CDR3 reads TGCAGTGCTCAGACTAGCGGGACAAGAAATCAGCCCCAGCATTTT. It specifies CSAQTSGTRNQPQHF.

This clonotype was picked up one time. V and J are TRBV10-3 and TRBJ2-7; no clear D gene. V was cut by 9 bases and J by 7 bases, with 19 bases left in between. The CDR3 contains 13 residues. Germline V gives CDR1 ENHRY, CDR2 SYGVKD. This chain's CDR3 is CAISGDSYNEQYF. CDR3 bases: TGTGCCATTTCCGGTGACTCCTACAATGAGCAGTACTTC.

At least ten counts were recorded for this clonotype. The V and J genes are TRBV2 and TRBJ1-5; tentative D call: TRBD1 (6 bases). V shed 7 bases and J shed 4 bases, with 14 bases lying between them. The CDR3 runs 14 residues. Germline values: CDR1 SNHLY, CDR2 FYNNEI. The CDR3 loop reads CASKPQGRNQPQHF. CDR3 bases: TGTGCCAGCAAACCTCAGGGGCGGAATCAGCCCCAGCATTTT.

This clonotype was counted at least ten times. The chain couples TRBV2 to TRBJ2-3, with TRBD2 matching over 10 bases. With 10 bases clipped from V and 2 bases from J, the junction kept 12 bases outside the gene matches. This CDR3 has 16 residues. Germline V gene sequence: CDR1 SNHLY, CDR2 FYNNEI. CDR3 in DNA: TGTGCCACCACCCCGGGAGCGGGAGGGCCCACAGATACGCAGTATTTT. Amino acids: CATTPGAGGPTDTQYF.